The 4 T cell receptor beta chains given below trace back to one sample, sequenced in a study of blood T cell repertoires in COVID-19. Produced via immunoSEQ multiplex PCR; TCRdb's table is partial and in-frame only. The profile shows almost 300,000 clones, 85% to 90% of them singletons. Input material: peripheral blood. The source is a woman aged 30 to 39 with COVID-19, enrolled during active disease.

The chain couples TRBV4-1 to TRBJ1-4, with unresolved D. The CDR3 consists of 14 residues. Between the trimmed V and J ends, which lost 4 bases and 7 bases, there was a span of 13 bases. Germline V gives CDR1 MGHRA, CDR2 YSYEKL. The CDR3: CASSPAGVGEKLFF. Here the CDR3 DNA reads TGCGCCAGCAGCCCCGCCGGGGTCGGTGAAAAACTGTTTTTT.

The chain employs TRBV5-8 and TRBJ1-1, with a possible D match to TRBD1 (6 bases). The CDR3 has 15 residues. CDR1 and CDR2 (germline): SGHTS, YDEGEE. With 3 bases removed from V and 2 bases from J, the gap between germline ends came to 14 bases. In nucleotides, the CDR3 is TGTGCCAGCAGCTCCCGCGGACAGATTAACACTGAAGCTTTCTTT. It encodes CASSSRGQINTEAFF.

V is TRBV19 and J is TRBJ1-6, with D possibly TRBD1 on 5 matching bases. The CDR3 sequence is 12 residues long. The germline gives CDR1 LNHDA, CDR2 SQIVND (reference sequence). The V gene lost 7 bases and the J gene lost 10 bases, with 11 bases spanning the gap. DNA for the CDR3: TGTGCCAGTACAGCAGGGCACTCACCCCTCCACTTT. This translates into CASTAGHSPLHF.

The CDR3 DNA reads as TGTGCCAGCAGTTTGATGAGGTCCGAGACCCAGTACTTC. It encodes CASSLMRSETQYF. The chain uses TRBV13 and TRBJ2-5; no firm D call. The CDR3 contains 13 residues. Trimming removed 6 bases at V and 5 bases at J, with 13 bases between. The germline V gene has CDR1 PRHDT and CDR2 FYEKMQ (reference sequence).